A single sample is the source of the 6 T cell receptor beta chains below, sequenced in a study of T cells of healthy individuals. TCRdb passed the 5' RACE reads through MiXCR, listing each CDR3 protein once. In the table there are about 41,000 distinct CDR3 sequences, more than 4.5% of which are singletons. Receptors were obtained from a human donor in good health.

The chain links TRBV7-9 to TRBJ2-3; possibly TRBD2 for D (6 bases). Deletions cut 5 bases from V and 2 bases from J, with 11 bases between. CDR3 length: 14 residues. Germline V gene data show CDR1 as SEHNR and CDR2 as FQNEAQ (reference sequence). CDR3 nucleotides: TGTGCCAGCAGCCCCGGGAGAAACACAGATACGCAGTATTTT. Translated, it gives CASSPGRNTDTQYF.

The chain employs TRBV11-2 and TRBJ2-3, with TRBD2 identical over 7 bases. CDR1 and CDR2 (germline): SGHAT, FQNNGV. J lost 4 bases, V lost 6 bases, and 10 bases had no gene match. CDR3 length equals 15 residues. In DNA form, the CDR3 reads TGTGCCAGCAGAGGACAAAGCGGGATCGCAGATACGCAGTATTTT. Its translation: CASRGQSGIADTQYF. Together with reference TRBV11-2 and TRBJ2-3, the CDR3 gives the full variable domain: EAGVAQSPRYKIIEKRQSVAFWCNPISGHATLYWYQQILGQGPKLLIQFQNNGVVDDSQLPKDRFSAERLKGVDSTLKIQPAKLEDSAVYLCASRGQSGIADTQYFGPGTRLTVL.

This clonotype was seen ten or more times. The J gene is TRBJ1-1, the V gene TRBV7-9; perhaps TRBD1 as D (5 bases). Germline loops: CDR1 SEHNR, CDR2 FQNEAQ (reference sequence). The V gene lost 0 bases and the J gene lost 4 bases, with 6 bases spanning the gap. The CDR3 runs to 13 residues. As DNA, the CDR3 is TGTGCCAGCAGCTTAGCGGGGCGCACTGAAGCTTTCTTT. Translation: CASSLAGRTEAFF.

This clonotype occurred many times. The chain recombines TRBV20-1 with TRBJ2-3; D might be TRBD2 (6 bases). Trimming shortened V by 1 base and J by 2 bases, and 13 bases separated the two germline ends. There are 15 residues in the CDR3. Germline values: CDR1 DFQATT, CDR2 SNEGSKA (reference sequence). This chain's CDR3 is CSARAAGPITDTQYF. CDR3 DNA sequence: TGCAGTGCTAGAGCGGCGGGACCGATCACAGATACGCAGTATTTT.

This clonotype came up a few times. The chain uses TRBV12-3 or TRBV12-4 and TRBJ2-7; a possible D gene is TRBD1 (6 bases). V gave up 2 bases and J gave up 2 bases, with 10 bases separating them. This CDR3 has 14 amino acids. CDR3 in amino acids: CASSLRQAPYEQYF. The DNA of the CDR3 is TGTGCCAGCAGTTTACGACAGGCCCCCTACGAGCAGTACTTC.

The V call is TRBV7-2, the J call TRBJ1-6; possibly TRBD1 for D (6 bases). V was trimmed by 4 bases and J by 6 bases, leaving 13 bases between them. The CDR3 has 15 residues. The germline V gene encodes CDR1 SGHTA and CDR2 FQGNSA. The CDR3 coding sequence is TGTGCCAGCAGCTGGAGTAAGGGGGTTAATTCACCCCTCCACTTT. It encodes CASSWSKGVNSPLHF. The whole variable domain, remainder taken from reference TRBV7-2 and TRBJ1-6, is GAGVSQSPSNKVTEKGKDVELRCDPISGHTALYWYRQSLGQGLEFLIYFQGNSAPDKSGLPSDRFSAERTGGSVSTLTIQRTQQEDSAVYLCASSWSKGVNSPLHFGNGTRLTVT.